The 2 T cell receptor beta chains below come from one sample, sequenced in a study of blood T cell repertoires in COVID-19. Repertoires were generated with immunoSEQ multiplex PCR, while TCRdb's copy carries only in-frame clones and drops some. The repertoire consists of 150,000 to 200,000 clones, with over 75% occurring once and the leading ten covering about 9.1%. The source material was peripheral blood. Receptor source: a woman at least 80 years old with acute or convalescent COVID-19.

This clone occurred once. The rearrangement uses TRBV7-9 and TRBJ1-2; D gene ambiguous. V gave up 5 bases and J gave up 7 bases, with 11 bases separating them. Germline V gene sequence: CDR1 SEHNR, CDR2 FQNEAQ (reference sequence). The CDR3 contains 12 residues. This chain's CDR3 is CASSPTNSGYTF. The CDR3 nucleotides read TGTGCCAGCAGCCCTACCAATTCTGGCTACACCTTC.

The chain links TRBV19 to TRBJ2-3; a possible D gene is TRBD2 (5 bases). Germline loops: CDR1 LNHDA, CDR2 SQIVND (reference sequence). The CDR3 contains 16 residues. Trimming removed 6 bases from V and 2 bases from J, with 18 bases in between. The CDR3 reads CASSRLARGPTDTQYF. The CDR3 DNA reads as TGTGCCAGTAGCCGCCTGGCCCGAGGGCCCACAGATACGCAGTATTTT.